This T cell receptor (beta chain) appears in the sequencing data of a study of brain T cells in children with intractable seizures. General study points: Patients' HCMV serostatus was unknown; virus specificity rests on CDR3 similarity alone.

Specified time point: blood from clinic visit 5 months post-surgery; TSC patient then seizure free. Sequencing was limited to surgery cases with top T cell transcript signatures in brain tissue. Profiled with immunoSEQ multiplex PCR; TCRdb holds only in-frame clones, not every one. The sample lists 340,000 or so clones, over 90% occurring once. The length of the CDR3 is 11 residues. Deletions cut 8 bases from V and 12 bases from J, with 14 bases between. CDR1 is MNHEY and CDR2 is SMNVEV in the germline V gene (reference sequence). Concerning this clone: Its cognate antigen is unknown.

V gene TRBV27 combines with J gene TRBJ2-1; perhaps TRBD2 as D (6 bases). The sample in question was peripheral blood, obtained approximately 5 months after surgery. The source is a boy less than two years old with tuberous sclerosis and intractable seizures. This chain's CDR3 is CASGRRVGQFF. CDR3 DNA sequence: TGTGCCAGCGGGCGGAGGGTGGGGCAGTTCTTC.